These T cell receptor beta chains were read from a single sample in a study of beta chain features in type 1 diabetes. Produced via immunoSEQ multiplex PCR; TCRdb's table is partial and in-frame only. The table has about 220,000 clones, 11% seen once. The sample comprised central memory CD4+ T cells from blood. The receptors derive from a man aged 18 to 30 in good health. The CDR3 runs from the conserved cysteine through the conserved F or W. A D gene is named only where the DNA matches it firmly. The size field is filled for only some rows; it gives once, few, many or a size class.

D gene,clone size,J gene,V gene,CDR3 protein,CDR3 DNA
.,.,TRBJ2-7,TRBV29-1,CSALISAAAYEQYF,TGCAGCGCCCTAATCTCCGCGGCTGCCTACGAGCAGTACTTC
TRBD1,.,TRBJ1-5,TRBV13,CASSLRQGGNQPQHF,TGTGCCAGCAGCTTAAGACAGGGCGGCAATCAGCCCCAGCATTTT
.,.,TRBJ2-4,TRBV29-1,CSVAGRHSKNIQYF,TGCAGCGTTGCAGGGCGGCATAGCAAAAACATTCAGTACTTC
.,.,TRBJ1-1,TRBV7-2,CASSLFGNTEAFF,TGTGCCAGCAGCTTGTTTGGGAACACTGAAGCTTTCTTT
TRBD2,.,TRBJ2-7,TRBV28,CASSPVWGGIYEQYF,TGTGCCAGCAGCCCCGTCTGGGGGGGGATTTACGAGCAGTACTTC
TRBD2,.,TRBJ2-3,TRBV2,CASSEGGGTQYF,TGTGCCAGCAGTGAAGGGGGGGGTACGCAGTATTTT
.,.,TRBJ2-5,TRBV7-2,CATRTLNQETQYF,TGTGCCACCCGGACACTGAACCAAGAGACCCAGTACTTC
TRBD1,.,TRBJ2-2,TRBV27,CASSRGQGTGELFF,TGTGCCAGCAGTCGGGGACAGGGTACCGGGGAGCTGTTTTTT
TRBD1,few,TRBJ2-7,TRBV18,CASSPGQGSYEQYF,TGTGCCAGCTCACCTGGACAGGGATCCTACGAGCAGTACTTC
TRBD2,few,TRBJ2-7,TRBV30,CAWGLAVYEQYF,TGTGCCTGGGGACTAGCGGTCTACGAGCAGTACTTC
.,few,TRBJ2-5,TRBV2,CASVEEETQYF,TGTGCCAGCGTGGAGGAGGAGACCCAGTACTTC
TRBD1,few,TRBJ2-6,TRBV29-1,CSAAQGATGANVLTF,TGCAGCGCAGCACAGGGGGCTACTGGGGCCAACGTCCTGACTTTC
TRBD1,few,TRBJ2-7,TRBV7-9,CASSPGLWDRLNEQYF,TGTGCCAGCAGCCCGGGTCTATGGGACAGGCTCAACGAGCAGTACTTC
.,.,TRBJ1-1,TRBV29-1,CSVEKVNTEAFF,TGCAGCGTTGAAAAGGTAAACACTGAAGCTTTCTTT
.,.,TRBJ1-2,TRBV5-4,CASTPDGANYGYTF,TGTGCCAGCACCCCGGACGGAGCGAACTATGGCTACACCTTC
.,few,TRBJ2-5,TRBV2,CASSVGGGETQYF,TGTGCCAGCAGTGTGGGGGGCGGTGAGACCCAGTACTTC
TRBD2,many,TRBJ2-1,TRBV23-1,CASRWAGVTPSSYNEQFF,TGCGCCAGCAGGTGGGCGGGAGTCACTCCTTCGTCCTACAATGAGCAGTTCTTC
TRBD2,.,TRBJ2-3,TRBV5-4,CASSRGTSGSTDTQYF,TGTGCCAGCAGCCGGGGGACTAGCGGGAGCACAGATACGCAGTATTTT
.,.,TRBJ2-7,TRBV7-2,CASSPGRYEQYF,TGTGCCAGCAGTCCAGGACGATACGAGCAGTACTTC
TRBD2,medium-sized,TRBJ2-3,TRBV4-3,CASSRLAGVGDTQYF,TGCGCCAGCAGCCGACTAGCGGGAGTTGGAGATACGCAGTATTTT
TRBD1,.,TRBJ2-3,TRBV7-6,CASSLEWGQSTDTQYF,TGTGCCAGCAGCTTAGAGTGGGGACAGAGCACAGATACGCAGTATTTT
.,.,TRBJ1-5,TRBV14,CASSPGLNQPQHF,TGTGCCAGCAGCCCGGGACTCAATCAGCCCCAGCATTTT
.,many,TRBJ2-1,TRBV4-1,CASSQPFSVGNEQFF,TGCGCCAGCAGCCAACCGTTTTCCGTTGGAAATGAGCAGTTCTTC
.,few,TRBJ2-3,TRBV30,CAWIPVTDTQYF,TGTGCCTGGATACCGGTCACAGATACGCAGTATTTT
TRBD1,many,TRBJ2-3,TRBV7-2,CASSKDRGHGTDTQYF,TGTGCCAGCAGCAAAGACAGGGGGCATGGCACAGATACGCAGTATTTT
TRBD1,.,TRBJ1-4,TRBV29-1,CSVAGTGRGKLFF,TGCAGCGTTGCCGGGACAGGGCGTGGAAAACTGTTTTTT
.,few,TRBJ2-7,TRBV5-1,CASSASSYEQYF,TGCGCCAGCAGCGCGAGCTCCTACGAGCAGTACTTC
TRBD2,.,TRBJ2-5,TRBV7-9,CASNLLAGTHQETQYF,TGTGCCAGCAACCTGCTAGCGGGGACGCACCAAGAGACCCAGTACTTC
.,.,TRBJ2-2,TRBV7-8,CASSHVNTGELFF,TGTGCCAGCAGCCATGTGAACACCGGGGAGCTGTTTTTT
.,many,TRBJ2-2,TRBV7-9,CASSAAGFSGELFF,TGTGCCAGCAGCGCAGCAGGGTTCTCTGGGGAGCTGTTTTTT
.,few,TRBJ2-1,TRBV7-8,CASGHSEGSSYNEQFF,TGTGCCAGCGGACATTCTGAAGGGAGCTCCTACAATGAGCAGTTCTTC
.,.,TRBJ2-3,TRBV6-1,CASSVRLTDTQYF,TGTGCCAGCAGCGTCAGGCTCACAGATACGCAGTATTTT
.,few,TRBJ1-1,TRBV19,CASSRDMNTEAFF,TGTGCCAGTAGTCGGGACATGAACACTGAAGCTTTCTTT
TRBD2,few,TRBJ2-7,TRBV11-2,CASSLDPTSRYEQYF,TGTGCCAGCAGCTTAGATCCGACTAGCCGCTACGAGCAGTACTTC
.,.,TRBJ2-5,TRBV7-2,CASSLVGGRIETQYF,TGTGCCAGCAGCTTAGTGGGGGGGCGAATAGAGACCCAGTACTTC
.,many,TRBJ2-7,TRBV27,CASSSVREAYEQYF,TGTGCCAGCAGTTCCGTGAGAGAGGCCTACGAGCAGTACTTC
.,.,TRBJ2-3,TRBV29-1,CSVQRQFTDTQYF,TGCAGCGTTCAGAGACAGTTCACAGATACGCAGTATTTT
.,many,TRBJ1-2,TRBV7-9,CASSPRGGGYGYTF,TGTGCCAGCAGCCCCCGTGGGGGTGGGTATGGCTACACCTTC
.,few,TRBJ2-5,TRBV5-4,CASSLTGDAAETQYF,TGCGCCAGCAGCCTCACGGGGGACGCAGCAGAGACCCAGTACTTC
.,.,TRBJ1-1,TRBV7-8,CASSLRAETEAFF,TGTGCCAGCAGCTTAAGGGCGGAGACTGAAGCTTTCTTT
.,few,TRBJ2-6,TRBV29-1,CSVDPAGASSGANVLTF,TGCAGCGTTGACCCTGCGGGGGCCAGCTCTGGGGCCAACGTCCTGACTTTC
TRBD1,few,TRBJ2-6,TRBV27,CASKGQGAGANVLTF,TGTGCCAGCAAAGGACAGGGAGCTGGGGCCAACGTCCTGACTTTC
TRBD2,few,TRBJ2-7,TRBV5-4,CASSLAGTTTPYEQYF,TGTGCCAGCAGCTTGGCCGGGACTACTACCCCCTACGAGCAGTACTTC
.,.,TRBJ1-1,TRBV7-8,CASSLVQGIGAEAFF,TGTGCCAGCAGCTTAGTACAGGGCATCGGCGCTGAAGCTTTCTTT
TRBD1,few,TRBJ1-2,TRBV27,CASSAHRGRANYGYTF,TGTGCCAGCAGTGCCCACAGGGGTAGAGCCAACTATGGCTACACCTTC
TRBD1,.,TRBJ2-6,TRBV15,CATSRSRTGPGANVLTF,TGTGCCACCAGCCGTTCCCGGACAGGGCCTGGGGCCAACGTCCTGACTTTC
.,.,TRBJ1-1,TRBV19,CASSPRSNTEAFF,TGTGCCAGTAGTCCCCGGAGCAACACTGAAGCTTTCTTT
TRBD2,few,TRBJ2-5,TRBV7-9,CASSQGLAGESETQYF,TGTGCCAGCAGCCAAGGACTAGCGGGAGAGTCGGAGACCCAGTACTTC
.,few,TRBJ2-1,TRBV27,CASSPQGTGYNEQFF,TGTGCCAGCAGTCCCCAGGGGACCGGATACAATGAGCAGTTCTTC
.,many,TRBJ2-7,TRBV29-1,CSVEGGGYEQYF,TGCAGCGTTGAAGGGGGAGGATACGAGCAGTACTTC
.,.,TRBJ1-2,TRBV30,CAWAIGYGYTF,TGTGCCTGGGCGATTGGCTATGGCTACACCTTC